What follows describes a single T cell receptor (beta chain). What antigen it recognizes has not been identified. The record has no base qualities; no much larger clone is one base away. To prepare the library, RT-PCR was applied. Instrument used: Illumina HiSeq 2500. TCRdb applied fastp at Q25 and MiXCR to the public reads, then kept only in-frame beta chains. Here each entry gathers all rows of one CDR3 protein and keeps the most common genes and DNA. The sample yields a few hundred thousand distinct CDR3 sequences; 20% to 25% were counted once. 10% to 13% of the sample is taken by the ten largest. This sample was taken from a study of response to subunit inactivated influenza vaccine (dated by TCRdb to the late 2010s). At the level of the whole study: Deep quantitative profiling of the T cell receptor repertoire was used in the study to follow responses to a trivalent subunit inactivated influenza vaccine. Broader findings and caveats from the paper: According to the authors, only a limited number of new T cells may be recruited by each seasonal influenza vaccination.

Trimming at the junction amounts to 8 bases on V and 4 bases on J, and the germline ends lie 17 bases apart. From a lookup of the germline V gene, CDR1 and CDR2 are MNHNS and SASEGT. Measured from the cysteine to the phenylalanine, the CDR3 is 14 residues long. The kept DNA is CDR3 alone, 42 bases in frame from the first base. Rearrangement joined TRBV6-1 to TRBJ1-2, with TRBD1 tentatively as D gene (5 bases match). The source of this sequence is a man aged 50 to 69 who received an inactivated influenza vaccine. Donor details come from another sample of the same person, matched by shared clones. This material consisted of PBMCs from blood, taken about 20 months after vaccination. The CDR3 amino acid sequence is: CASLPGGVVYGYTF. In nucleotides, the sequence is TGTGCCAGCTTACCGGGGGGAGTAGTCTATGGCTACACCTTC.